The source of this TCR beta chain is a study of blood T cell repertoires in COVID-19. The V and J ends lost 5 bases and 7 bases respectively, with 8 bases between them. The CDR3 extends over 12 amino acids. The V gene's germline CDR1 is KGHDR and CDR2 SFDVKD. Profiling relied on immunoSEQ multiplex PCR, and the TCRdb table lists in-frame clones only, not all of them. The sample lists about 170,000 clones; around nine tenths were seen once. A Seattle source enrolled patients during active infection and followed them longitudinally. The chain recombines TRBV24-1 with TRBJ2-1; D is undetermined. The sequence derives from a man between 60 and 75 years old with COVID-19, enrolled during active disease. Material for sequencing was peripheral blood. CDR3: CATSAFKNEQFF. DNA of the CDR3: TGTGCCACCAGTGCTTTTAAAAATGAGCAGTTCTTC.